Listed below are T cell receptor beta chains from one sample, sequenced in a study of lymphopenia after photon versus proton radiotherapy. The method was immunoSEQ multiplex PCR; TCRdb's version includes in-frame clones alone and lacks a portion of them. The top ten hold around 3% of the sample, which has around 20,000 clones, almost 85% seen once. Material: peripheral blood, obtained from a patient treated with photon-based radiotherapy. These receptors originate from a woman between 45 and 65 years old with pancreatic cancer. The CDR3 runs from the conserved cysteine through the conserved F or W. A D gene is named only where the DNA matches it firmly. Rows give clone size only sometimes, using once, few, many, or a class for an expanded clone.

D gene	V gene	J gene	clone size	CDR3 DNA	CDR3 protein
-	TRBV11-2	TRBJ2-7	-	TGTGCCAGCAGCTTTTACCCTGGCGGGACCTACGAGCAGTACTTC	CASSFYPGGTYEQYF
TRBD1	TRBV29-1	TRBJ2-1	-	TGCAGCGTTTGGGACAGGGGCATGTACAATGAGCAGTTCTTC	CSVWDRGMYNEQFF
-	TRBV28	TRBJ1-4	-	TGTGCCAGCAGTTTAAATGAAAAACTGTTTTTT	CASSLNEKLFF
-	TRBV30	TRBJ2-6	-	TGTGCCTGGAGTGTACTGCGCTCTGGGGCCAACGTCCTGACTTTC	CAWSVLRSGANVLTF
TRBD2	TRBV18	TRBJ2-1	-	TGTGCCAGCTCACCGGGACTAGCGGGAGGAGCCAACAATGAGCAGTTCTTC	CASSPGLAGGANNEQFF
-	TRBV6-5	TRBJ1-3	-	TGTGCCAGCAGTTACTCGGGCGGTACAAACACCATATATTTT	CASSYSGGTNTIYF
-	TRBV6-7	TRBJ1-5	-	TGTGCCAGCAGTTTTCAGGGTCGGGATCAGCCCCAGCATTTT	CASSFQGRDQPQHF
-	TRBV19	TRBJ2-3	-	TGTGCCAGTAGTATCGCAAGCGGGAGCACAGATACGCAGTATTTT	CASSIASGSTDTQYF
TRBD2	TRBV9	TRBJ2-1	once	TGTGCCAGCAGCGCGGGGCCGGGACTAGACTACAATGAGCAGTTCTTC	CASSAGPGLDYNEQFF
-	TRBV28	TRBJ2-1	-	TGTGCCAGCAGGTGGGCAGCGGGTCAAACCTACAATGAGCAGTTCTTC	CASRWAAGQTYNEQFF
TRBD2	TRBV4-3	TRBJ2-1	once	TGCGCCAGCAGCCACCCGGGACTAGCATCGGAGGGCCCCTACAATGAGCAGTTCTTC	CASSHPGLASEGPYNEQFF
-	TRBV19	TRBJ2-7	-	TGTGCCAGCTCCCGTCGGAGCCGTACCTACGAGCAGTACTTC	CASSRRSRTYEQYF
-	TRBV15	TRBJ2-1	-	TGTGCCACCAGCAGAGCCCACAGGGTGGGGAATGAGCAGTTCTTC	CATSRAHRVGNEQFF
-	TRBV7-2	TRBJ2-1	-	TGTGCCAGCAGCCTAAGACCCGAGCAGTTCTTC	CASSLRPEQFF
-	TRBV7-9	TRBJ2-7	few	TGTGCCAGCAGCTTAGTAGGGGCCGCACTCGAGCAGTACTTC	CASSLVGAALEQYF
-	TRBV5-1	TRBJ2-6	-	TGCGCCAGCAGCTTGGTACAAATCACTGGGGCCAACGTCCTGACTTTC	CASSLVQITGANVLTF
-	TRBV30	TRBJ2-3	few	TGTGCCTGGAGTCCATCTAGCGCCTCTAGCACAGATACGCAGTATTTT	CAWSPSSASSTDTQYF
TRBD1	TRBV5-5	TRBJ1-2	-	TGTGCCAGCAGCTTGGGTACAGGGGGACTATATGGCTACACCTTC	CASSLGTGGLYGYTF
TRBD1	TRBV14	TRBJ1-2	-	TGTGCCAGCAGCCGACAGGGAATCCAGAGCTATGGCTACACCTTC	CASSRQGIQSYGYTF
-	TRBV28	TRBJ2-7	-	TGTGCCAGCAGTTTATGGTCCTACGAGCAGTACTTC	CASSLWSYEQYF
-	TRBV4-1	TRBJ2-5	-	TGCGCCAGCAGCCAAGACAAATGGAACCGGTGGGAGACCCAGTACTTC	CASSQDKWNRWETQYF
TRBD2	TRBV5-1	TRBJ2-1	once	TGCGCCAGCAGCTTGAGTAGCGGGAGTTTTAATGAGCAGTTCTTC	CASSLSSGSFNEQFF